A single sample is the source of the 4 T cell receptor beta chains below, sequenced in a study of a mutant IDH1 vaccine in newly diagnosed glioma. Profiling relied on immunoSEQ multiplex PCR, and the TCRdb table lists in-frame clones only, not all of them. Of approximately 50,000 clones in the sample, approximately 90% were seen once. What these receptors recognize is not known. The time point: week 35, safety follow-up. In every dose of vaccine, 300 ug of mutant IDH1 20-mer peptide was given alongside topical imiquimod. Sample: PBMCs, taken from a glioma patient whose treatment included an IDH1 peptide vaccine. The receptors originated from a woman between 40 and 55 years old with glioma.

The chain links TRBV10-3 to TRBJ1-2; the D is unclear. The CDR3 runs 16 residues. Trimming left V 3 bases short and J 0 bases short, with 14 bases between. Germline CDR1 reads ENHRY; CDR2 reads SYGVKD. CDR3 region: CAISDLSSSPNYGYTF. DNA for the CDR3: TGTGCCATCAGTGATCTCAGTAGCTCCCCTAACTATGGCTACACCTTC.

In its sample, this clone was seen once. The V gene is TRBV19, the J gene TRBJ1-2; 9 nucleotides agree with TRBD1. The CDR3 is made up of 15 amino acids. Germline loops: CDR1 LNHDA, CDR2 SQIVND (reference sequence). Losses at the gene ends were 3 bases for V and 4 bases for J; bases not matched to a gene: 6. CDR3 bases: TGTGCCAGTAGTATTACCGGACAGGGGTCCTATGGCTACACCTTC. It yields the protein CASSITGQGSYGYTF.

The V call is TRBV30, the J call TRBJ1-2; D not resolved. Trimming pared 8 bases from V and 0 bases from J, leaving 13 bases between. The CDR3 totals 13 residues. From germline, CDR1 is GTSNPN and CDR2 SVGIG (reference sequence). CDR3 protein: CAHGGRANYGYTF. CDR3 bases: TGTGCCCATGGAGGCAGAGCTAACTATGGCTACACCTTC.

This clone occurred a few times. The V call is TRBV28, the J call TRBJ1-4; 7 nucleotides line up with TRBD1. J was trimmed by 5 bases and V by 5 bases; bases with no gene match: 8. CDR1 is MDHEN, CDR2 SYDVKM, per germline. CDR3 length equals 15 residues. The CDR3 reads CASSTRQGLNEKLFF. The CDR3 bases are TGTGCCAGCAGTACCCGACAGGGCCTCAATGAAAAACTGTTTTTT.